This T cell receptor (beta chain) was observed in a study of response to subunit inactivated influenza vaccine. Germline-derived CDR1 and CDR2 are WNHNN and SYGVQD (reference sequence). V lost 3 bases and J 0 bases, leaving 6 bases between the germline ends. The CDR3 is 13 amino acids. TCRdb reprocessed the RT-PCR reads via MiXCR and lists one record per CDR3 protein. Among hundreds of thousands of distinct CDR3 sequences listed, around 20% were seen once. This TCR was recovered from a man aged 50 to 60 who received an inactivated influenza vaccine. The starting material was PBMCs from blood, obtained roughly 5 days after vaccination. The chain combines TRBV10-1 with TRBJ2-7, with unresolved D. The DNA of the CDR3 is TGCGCCAGCAGTGAACGCGTCTCCTACGAGCAGTACTTC. Its protein product is CASSERVSYEQYF.